This T cell receptor (beta chain) appears in the sequencing data of a study of response to subunit inactivated influenza vaccine. The CDR3 covers 13 residues. Germline V lookup: CDR1 MDHEN, CDR2 SYDVKM. The trim removed 8 bases at V and 1 base at J, leaving 2 bases unmatched. This clonotype was counted between two and nine times. One entry per CDR3 protein results from TCRdb running MiXCR on the RT-PCR reads. Seen here are 150,000 to 200,000 distinct CDR3 sequences, roughly 12% observed once, and the top ten hold about 29%. These records were also assigned to another study, of T cells expressing NK-cell markers. From that report: 5'RACE template switching with UMIs generated TCR beta cDNA. Sorted CD3+CD56+NKG2C+, CD3+CD56+NKG2C- and CD3+CD56-NKG2C+ T cells provided the TCR beta repertoires.

The sequence derives from a man between 45 and 60 years old who received an inactivated influenza vaccine. The chain uses TRBV28 and TRBJ1-1, with 9 bases identical to TRBD1. This material consisted of CD8+ T cells sorted from PBMCs, taken less than 13 days after vaccination. The CDR3 is CASQDRGNTEAFF. DNA for the CDR3: TGTGCCAGCCAGGACAGGGGGAACACTGAAGCTTTCTTT.